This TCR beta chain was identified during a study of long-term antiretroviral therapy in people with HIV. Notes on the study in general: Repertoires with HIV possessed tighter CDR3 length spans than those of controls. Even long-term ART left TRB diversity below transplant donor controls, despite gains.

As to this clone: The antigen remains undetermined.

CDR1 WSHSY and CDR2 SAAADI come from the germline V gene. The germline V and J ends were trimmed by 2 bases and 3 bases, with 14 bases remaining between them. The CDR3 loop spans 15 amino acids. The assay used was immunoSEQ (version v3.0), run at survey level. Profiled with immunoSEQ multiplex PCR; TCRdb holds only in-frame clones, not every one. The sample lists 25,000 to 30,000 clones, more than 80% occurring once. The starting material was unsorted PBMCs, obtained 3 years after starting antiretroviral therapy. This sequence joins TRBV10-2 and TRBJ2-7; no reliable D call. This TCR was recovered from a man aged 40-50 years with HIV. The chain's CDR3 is CASSENLGLDYEQYF. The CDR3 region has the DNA TGCGCCAGCAGTGAGAACCTAGGGTTGGACTACGAGCAGTACTTC.